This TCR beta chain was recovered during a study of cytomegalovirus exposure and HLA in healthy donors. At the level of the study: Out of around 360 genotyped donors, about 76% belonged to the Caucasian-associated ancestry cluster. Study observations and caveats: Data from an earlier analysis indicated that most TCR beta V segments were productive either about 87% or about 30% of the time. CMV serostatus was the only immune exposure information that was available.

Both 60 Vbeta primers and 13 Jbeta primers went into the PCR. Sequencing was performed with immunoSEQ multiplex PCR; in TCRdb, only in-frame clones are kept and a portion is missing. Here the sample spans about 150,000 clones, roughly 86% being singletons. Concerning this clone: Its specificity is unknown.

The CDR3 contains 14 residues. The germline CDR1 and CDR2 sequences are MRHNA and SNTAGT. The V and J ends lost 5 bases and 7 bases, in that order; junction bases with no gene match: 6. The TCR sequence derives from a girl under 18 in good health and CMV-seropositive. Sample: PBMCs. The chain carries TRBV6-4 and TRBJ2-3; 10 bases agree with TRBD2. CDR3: CASSRAGGENTQYF. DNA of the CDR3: TGTGCCAGCAGTAGAGCGGGGGGGGAAAATACGCAGTATTTT.